This T cell receptor beta chain emerged from a study of T-cell memory formation after mild COVID-19. Points from the study as a whole: Within pre-infection memory, some responding clones were found, suggesting cross-reactive memory joined. Whereas later expanders leaned CD4+, clones contracting day 15 to 85 showed a balanced CD4/CD8 makeup. Nothing showed for sure that second-wave clones peaking on day 37 were SARS-CoV-2 specific.

UMIs and sample barcodes were carried by the TCR alpha and TCR beta cDNA libraries that 5'RACE produced using constant-segment primers. TCRdb re-analysed the 5' RACE reads in MiXCR, keeping a single row per CDR3 protein. The table shows hundreds of thousands of distinct CDR3 sequences, with about a sixth occurring only once. This clonotype was observed a handful of times. Its antigen is currently unknown. This TCR was recovered from a man between 18 and 29 years old who had mild COVID-19 (a few samples of this study predate the infection). Cell type and time point are not known. The sequencing sample was made of PBMCs or a T cell subset sorted from them (not recorded which).

The CDR3 nucleotides read TGCAGTGCGGAGGACAGGGGTAGGGGAAACATTCAGTACTTC. Protein sequence: CSAEDRGRGNIQYF. V usage is TRBV20-1 and J usage is TRBJ2-4, with TRBD1 matching over 9 bases. CDR1 is DFQATT, CDR2 SNEGSKA, per germline (reference sequence). J gave up 6 bases and V 6 bases, and 9 bases lay outside the gene matches. The CDR3 runs to 14 residues.